This note documents a single TCR beta chain sequence. This clone was detected many times. What this receptor recognizes is not known. Qualities for individual bases were not recorded, and no much larger clone is one base off. The source of the sample is a study of metastatic and nonmetastatic thyroid tumors (dated by TCRdb to 2018 to 2020). Background on the whole study: Repertoires were compared across peripheral blood and tumor or nodule tissue samples from malignant and benign thyroid patients.

The library came from PCR. The sample was run on an Illumina HiSeq 4000. High-throughput sequencing was used to profile the TCR beta-chain CDR3 region of every patient. The study's own analysis went as follows. The researchers built a classifier to tell apart papillary thyroid cancer patients with distant metastasis, based on CDR3 differences among clinicopathological groups. The Shannon index was used to measure repertoire diversity, and the Morisita-Horn index was used to measure how similar tumor and blood repertoires were. TCRdb's own reprocessing of the public reads used fastp at Q25 and MiXCR and kept productive beta chains. For this entry, the V and J calls and clone size follow TCRdb and not the study's own pipeline. Counted in this sample were tens of thousands of clones; roughly 18% of them appeared once. The ten largest clones add up to under 12% of the sample. No patient had received any treatment before thyroid surgery. Patient clinical samples collected from the early 2010s to the late 2010s were retrospectively analysed using T-cell receptor beta sequencing.

What the research found in general, with its limitations: In both blood and tumor samples, TCR beta diversity was reported to be significantly higher in malignant tumors than in benign nodules.

The V and J ends are trimmed by 0 bases and 0 bases, leaving 15 bases between them. Spanning cysteine to phenylalanine, the CDR3 consists of 17 amino acids. Solely the CDR3 DNA is kept, with 51 bases framed from the first base. Sequences LGHDT (CDR1) and YNNKEL (CDR2) are obtained from the germline V gene (reference sequence). The source of this sequence is a female donor with papillary thyroid cancer or a benign thyroid nodule (not recorded which). Some clones in this sample may be carry-over from other donors' samples. The sequenced material came from blood. The chain employs TRBV3-1 and TRBJ2-7; the D gene is perhaps TRBD2, from 5 matching bases. This receptor has the CDR3 CASSQDFPTGNSYEQYF. The DNA sequence is as follows: TGTGCCAGCAGCCAAGATTTTCCGACGGGAAACTCCTACGAGCAGTACTTC.